The 2 T cell receptor beta chains reported below all come from one sample, sequenced in a study of T cell responses to AZD1222 COVID-19 vaccine. Sequencing was performed with immunoSEQ multiplex PCR; in TCRdb, only in-frame clones are kept and a portion is missing. The sample lists about 110,000 clones; 70% to 90% were seen once. Here the sequenced sample was peripheral blood, taken on day 0 of AZD1222 vaccination. These receptors were collected from an adult in good health.

CDR3 nucleotides: TGTGCCAGCCAACCTGGGGCAGCCAGCTCCTATAATTCACCCCTCCACTTT. Protein: CASQPGAASSYNSPLHF. The chain carries TRBV28 and TRBJ1-6; D may be TRBD1 (5 bases). CDR1 MDHEN and CDR2 SYDVKM come from the germline V gene. V gave up 8 bases and J gave up 0 bases, with 17 bases separating them. There are 17 residues in the CDR3.

The chain links TRBV19 to TRBJ2-7, with 9 bases fitting TRBD1. This CDR3 has 14 residues. Germline CDR1 LNHDA, CDR2 SQIVND (reference sequence). The J segment lost 7 bases and the V segment lost 7 bases, leaving 11 bases of the junction unmatched. This CDR3 reads CASTKTGGVKEQYF. The DNA of the CDR3 is TGTGCCAGTACCAAGACAGGGGGAGTTAAAGAGCAGTACTTC.